The rows below give T cell receptor beta chains drawn from one sample of a study of control samples from healthy donors and cancer patients. Profiled with immunoSEQ multiplex PCR; TCRdb holds only in-frame clones, not every one. The sample contains about 120,000 clones, more than 85% of which appear only once. The material sequenced was PBMCs. The receptors shown here come from a man between 50 and 59 years old with head and neck cancer. Both conserved end residues are part of each CDR3. A D gene is named only where the DNA matches it firmly. Size is omitted from some rows. Given values are once, few, many or a class for expanded clones.

few	NA	TRBV10-1	TRBJ1-2	CASQALKTLEAYGYTF	TGCGCCAGCCAAGCCCTAAAGACCCTGGAGGCCTATGGCTACACCTTC
few	NA	TRBV4-3	TRBJ2-1	CASRGGGSSYNEQFF	TGCGCCAGCCGCGGTGGGGGGAGCTCCTACAATGAGCAGTTCTTC
NA	TRBD1	TRBV7-9	TRBJ2-5	CASILQGAGETQYF	TGTGCCAGCATCCTACAGGGGGCTGGGGAGACCCAGTACTTC
once	TRBD2	TRBV5-6	TRBJ2-5	CASSKVAGGPETQYF	TGTGCCAGCAGCAAGGTAGCGGGGGGGCCAGAGACCCAGTACTTC
NA	NA	TRBV10-3	TRBJ2-5	CAIRDPGPGTQYF	TGTGCCATCAGGGACCCCGGGCCGGGAACCCAGTACTTC
NA	NA	TRBV3-1/TRBV3-2	TRBJ1-2	CASTRSNYGYTF	TGTGCCAGCACCCGATCTAACTATGGCTACACCTTC
NA	TRBD1	TRBV4-3	TRBJ2-7	CASSPGTGCYEQYF	TGCGCCAGCAGCCCTGGGACAGGTTGCTACGAGCAGTACTTC
NA	NA	TRBV6-2/TRBV6-3	TRBJ2-6	CASSYSGGAGANVLTF	TGTGCCAGCAGTTACTCCGGAGGGGCTGGGGCCAACGTCCTGACTTTC
NA	NA	TRBV29-1	TRBJ1-2	CSVEYVRDYGYTF	TGCAGCGTTGAATATGTGAGAGACTATGGCTACACCTTC
NA	TRBD1	TRBV7-9	TRBJ2-6	CASSLPGTGSSGANVLTF	TGTGCCAGCAGCTTACCCGGGACAGGTAGCTCTGGGGCCAACGTCCTGACTTTC
NA	NA	TRBV6-1	TRBJ1-5	CASSDRGHPNQPQHF	TGTGCCAGCAGTGATCGCGGACACCCCAATCAGCCCCAGCATTTT
NA	NA	TRBV6-2/TRBV6-3	TRBJ1-5	CASSDAGDQPQHF	TGTGCCAGCAGCGACGCCGGGGATCAGCCCCAGCATTTT
NA	TRBD1	TRBV5-1	TRBJ2-1	CASSGGQGIYNEQFF	TGCGCCAGCAGCGGGGGACAGGGGATTTACAATGAGCAGTTCTTC
NA	NA	TRBV5-1	TRBJ1-1	CASSFGTMNTEAFF	TGCGCCAGCAGCTTTGGTACCATGAACACTGAAGCTTTCTTT
NA	NA	TRBV5-4	TRBJ2-1	CASSSGGGSYNEQFF	TGTGCCAGCAGCTCAGGGGGGGGCTCCTACAATGAGCAGTTCTTC
few	NA	TRBV12-3/TRBV12-4	TRBJ2-7	CASSFIGYEQYF	TGTGCCAGCAGTTTCATAGGCTACGAGCAGTACTTC
NA	NA	TRBV28	TRBJ2-7	CASSKQNYPDYEQYF	TGTGCCAGCAGTAAACAGAACTACCCTGACTACGAGCAGTACTTC
NA	NA	TRBV7-3	TRBJ2-5	CASSLGTQETQYF	TGTGCCAGCAGCTTAGGGACTCAAGAGACCCAGTACTTC
NA	NA	TRBV30	TRBJ2-7	CAWTAWGTYEQYF	TGTGCCTGGACGGCCTGGGGGACCTACGAGCAGTACTTC
NA	NA	TRBV3-1/TRBV3-2	TRBJ1-5	CASSRGGTGNQPQHF	TGTGCCAGCAGCCGAGGGGGGACCGGCAATCAGCCCCAGCATTTT
NA	TRBD1	TRBV6-2/TRBV6-3	TRBJ2-7	CASSYAGQGNEQYF	TGTGCCAGCAGTTACGCTGGACAGGGGAACGAGCAGTACTTC
NA	NA	TRBV7-9	TRBJ1-4	CASSLNEKLFF	TGTGCCAGCAGCCTAAATGAAAAACTGTTTTTT
NA	TRBD2	TRBV3-1/TRBV3-2	TRBJ2-2	CASSQAGGGAGELFF	TGTGCCAGCAGCCAAGCTGGCGGGGGGGCCGGGGAGCTGTTTTTT
NA	NA	TRBV10-3	TRBJ1-1	CAIRDTGWGTEAFF	TGTGCCATCAGAGACACAGGGTGGGGGACTGAAGCTTTCTTT
NA	NA	TRBV4-1	TRBJ1-1	CASSQVRGLRGMNTEAFF	TGCGCCAGCAGCCAAGTTCGGGGACTGAGGGGTATGAACACTGAAGCTTTCTTT
NA	TRBD1	TRBV11-1	TRBJ1-6	CASSRQGSYNSPLHF	TGTGCCAGCAGCCGACAGGGTTCCTATAATTCACCCCTCCACTTT
NA	TRBD2	TRBV4-2	TRBJ2-3	CASSGGGGATDTQYF	TGTGCCAGCAGCGGTGGCGGGGGGGCAACAGATACGCAGTATTTT
NA	TRBD2	TRBV11-1	TRBJ2-3	CASSLRLAGTNTQYF	TGTGCCAGCAGCCTTAGACTAGCGGGGACAAATACGCAGTATTTT
NA	NA	TRBV6-5	TRBJ1-2	CASRPIQGVDYGYTF	TGTGCCAGCAGACCCATCCAGGGTGTGGACTATGGCTACACCTTC
NA	TRBD1	TRBV5-1	TRBJ1-4	CASSPGQVNEKLFF	TGCGCCAGCAGCCCCGGACAGGTTAATGAAAAACTGTTTTTT
once	NA	TRBV29-1	TRBJ1-1	CSALLVGARRAFF	TGCAGCGCCCTACTGGTCGGGGCCCGAAGGGCTTTCTTT
NA	NA	TRBV9	TRBJ2-5	CASSSRGAEGSPQYF	TGTGCCAGCAGCTCCCGGGGGGCCGAAGGGTCCCCCCAGTACTTC
NA	NA	TRBV7-9	TRBJ1-2	CASSQPLGGYTF	TGTGCCAGCAGCCAGCCGCTAGGTGGCTACACCTTC
NA	NA	TRBV6-2/TRBV6-3	TRBJ2-7	CASSYGLGRAPLRNEQYF	TGTGCCAGCAGTTACGGGTTGGGCCGGGCCCCCCTGCGCAACGAGCAGTACTTC
few	TRBD2	TRBV5-1	TRBJ2-1	CASSLLAGQVVNEQFF	TGCGCCAGCAGCTTGCTAGCGGGGCAGGTAGTTAATGAGCAGTTCTTC
NA	NA	TRBV5-4	TRBJ2-7	CASSWGRAYEQYF	TGTGCCAGCAGCTGGGGAAGGGCCTACGAGCAGTACTTC
NA	NA	TRBV5-1	TRBJ1-2	CASSLEGGPGYGYTF	TGCGCCAGCAGCTTGGAAGGGGGGCCTGGCTATGGCTACACCTTC
NA	NA	TRBV5-1	TRBJ2-1	CASSLDNEQFF	TGCGCCAGCAGCTTGGACAATGAGCAGTTCTTC
NA	TRBD1	TRBV6-2/TRBV6-3	TRBJ1-2	CASSYSRTGANYGYTF	TGTGCCAGCAGTTACTCGAGGACAGGAGCTAACTATGGCTACACCTTC
NA	TRBD1	TRBV11-3	TRBJ2-5	CASSSGTGWEETQYF	TGTGCCAGCAGTTCCGGGACAGGGTGGGAAGAGACCCAGTACTTC
NA	NA	TRBV4-2	TRBJ2-4	CASSQDFRLGGNIQYF	TGTGCCAGCAGCCAAGATTTCCGGCTGGGAGGAAACATTCAGTACTTC
NA	NA	TRBV12-3/TRBV12-4	TRBJ2-6	CASSLSGANVLTF	TGTGCCAGCAGTTTGAGTGGGGCCAACGTCCTGACTTTC
NA	NA	TRBV11-2	TRBJ1-1	CASSLDWETTEAFF	TGTGCCAGCAGCTTAGATTGGGAGACCACTGAAGCTTTCTTT
NA	TRBD2	TRBV20-1	TRBJ2-1	CSASAWGGTQFF	TGCAGTGCTAGTGCGTGGGGGGGGACTCAGTTCTTC
NA	NA	TRBV19	TRBJ2-1	CASSTTEPVYNEQFF	TGTGCCAGTAGTACCACTGAACCTGTTTACAATGAGCAGTTCTTC
NA	TRBD2	TRBV2	TRBJ2-5	CASSPPWGSGGQETQYF	TGTGCCAGCAGCCCCCCCTGGGGTAGCGGGGGTCAAGAGACCCAGTACTTC
NA	NA	TRBV7-2	TRBJ2-2	CASSSAVAGELFF	TGTGCCAGCAGCTCGGCGGTGGCCGGGGAGCTGTTTTTT
NA	TRBD1	TRBV7-3	TRBJ2-7	CASSRQGGGEQYF	TGTGCCAGCAGCCGACAGGGCGGTGGCGAGCAGTACTTC
NA	NA	TRBV19	TRBJ1-1	CASIDRQGGAFF	TGTGCCAGTATTGATCGGCAGGGAGGAGCTTTCTTT
NA	NA	TRBV5-4	TRBJ2-3	CASSRGLSGNADTQYF	TGTGCCAGCAGCAGAGGACTCTCGGGGAACGCAGATACGCAGTATTTT
NA	NA	TRBV19	TRBJ1-2	CASSIRAAENYGYTF	TGTGCCAGTAGTATTAGGGCGGCTGAGAACTATGGCTACACCTTC
NA	NA	TRBV13	TRBJ2-7	CASSFREPFYEQYF	TGTGCCAGCAGCTTCCGGGAGCCCTTCTACGAGCAGTACTTC
NA	TRBD2	TRBV7-2	TRBJ2-5	CASSVTSGTYQETQYF	TGTGCCAGCAGCGTTACTAGCGGAACGTACCAAGAGACCCAGTACTTC
few	NA	TRBV21-1	TRBJ1-5	CASSKGWGTGNQPQHF	NA
NA	TRBD1	TRBV29-1	TRBJ2-7	CSRGGQGYEQYF	TGCAGCCGTGGAGGACAGGGCTACGAGCAGTACTTC
NA	NA	TRBV7-2	TRBJ2-7	CASLVQGGEQYF	TGTGCCAGCCTCGTACAGGGAGGCGAGCAGTACTTC
NA	NA	TRBV7-2	TRBJ1-1	CASSPSSTYLNTEAFF	TGTGCCAGCAGCCCGTCGAGCACCTATTTGAACACTGAAGCTTTCTTT
NA	NA	TRBV7-2	TRBJ1-1	CASSLGTGGNTEAFF	TGTGCCAGCAGCTTGGGGACGGGGGGTAACACTGAAGCTTTCTTT
NA	NA	TRBV5-6	TRBJ2-2	CASSLTSTNTGELFF	TGTGCCAGCAGCTTAACATCTACGAACACCGGGGAGCTGTTTTTT